This entry lists 31 T cell receptor beta chains sequenced from one sample in a study of blood T cell repertoires in COVID-19. Sequencing used immunoSEQ multiplex PCR; TCRdb keeps in-frame clones, though not all of them. Of under 250,000 clones in the sample, 80% to 85% were seen once. Specimen: peripheral blood. These receptor sequences come from a woman in her 30s who had recovered from COVID-19.

The rearrangement joins TRBV7-2 to TRBJ1-1; D ambiguous. Germline values: CDR1 SGHTA, CDR2 FQGNSA. V lost 2 bases and J 1 base, leaving 8 bases between the germline ends. The CDR3 length is 14 residues. The CDR3 DNA sequence: TGTGCCAGCAGCTTATCAGTAACGAACACTGAAGCTTTCTTT. Protein product: CASSLSVTNTEAFF. Complete variable domain (other parts from reference TRBV7-2 and TRBJ1-1): GAGVSQSPSNKVTEKGKDVELRCDPISGHTALYWYRQSLGQGLEFLIYFQGNSAPDKSGLPSDRFSAERTGGSVSTLTIQRTQQEDSAVYLCASSLSVTNTEAFFGQGTRLTVV.

The gene calls are TRBV2 and TRBJ2-7; 8 nucleotides align to TRBD2. From germline, CDR1 is SNHLY and CDR2 FYNNEI. CDR3 size: 14 residues. The ends lost 4 bases at V and 5 bases at J; junction bases unmatched: 7. The CDR3 loop is CASSGAAGANEQYF. The CDR3, as DNA: TGTGCCAGCAGTGGCGCAGCGGGAGCAAACGAGCAGTACTTC. The full variable domain, with the rest looked up from reference TRBV2 and TRBJ2-7, is EPEVTQTPSHQVTQMGQEVILRCVPISNHLYFYWYRQILGQKVEFLVSFYNNEISEKSEIFDDQFSVERPDGSNFTLKIRSTKLEDSAMYFCASSGAAGANEQYFGPGTRLTVT.

The CDR3 DNA sequence: TGTGCCAGCAGCTCATACTCCGGGTTCAACACCGGGGAGCTGTTTTTT. This encodes CASSSYSGFNTGELFF. The J gene is TRBJ2-2, the V gene TRBV7-3; D ambiguous. The CDR3 runs to 16 residues. Trimming shortened V by 4 bases and J by 2 bases, and 14 bases separated the two germline ends. Germline assignment: CDR1 SGHTA and CDR2 FQGTGA.

The chain uses TRBV25-1 and TRBJ2-3; TRBD1 is a possible D gene (6 bases). CDR3 length: 17 amino acids. Per the germline V gene, CDR1 is MGHDK and CDR2 is SYGVNS. Between the trimmed V and J ends, which lost 0 bases and 1 base, there was a span of 14 bases. CDR3 region: CASSEYKGVVGTDTQYF. Written as DNA, the CDR3 is TGTGCCAGCAGTGAATATAAGGGGGTGGTTGGCACAGATACGCAGTATTTT.

The rearrangement links TRBV4-1 to TRBJ2-3, with 12 bases aligning to TRBD2. The CDR3 runs to 21 residues. Germline trimming cut 0 bases from V and 2 bases from J; bases unmatched to any gene: 15. CDR1 is MGHRA, CDR2 YSYEKL, per germline. DNA of the CDR3: TGCGCCAGCAGCCAAGATAGGGGCTTTTTGGGACTAGCGGGTATCACAGATACGCAGTATTTT. The encoded protein is CASSQDRGFLGLAGITDTQYF.

The chain joins TRBV3-1 (or the pseudogene TRBV3-2) to TRBJ1-6, with D uncertain. The CDR3 length is 15 residues. Germline CDR1 reads LGHDT; CDR2 reads YNNKEL (reference sequence). The germline V and J ends were trimmed by 0 bases and 8 bases, with 11 bases remaining between them. CDR3: CASSQDLIEDSPLHF. Written as DNA, the CDR3 is TGTGCCAGCAGCCAAGATCTGATAGAGGATTCACCCCTCCACTTT.

This sequence joins TRBV28 and TRBJ1-2; TRBD1 matches 9 bases. The CDR3 spans 17 residues. Germline V CDR1 and CDR2: MDHEN, SYDVKM. Germline trimming cut 6 bases from V and 2 bases from J; bases unmatched to any gene: 13. The CDR3 spells CASRPNSADRGNYGYTF. CDR3 DNA: TGTGCCAGCAGGCCGAATTCGGCTGACAGGGGGAACTATGGCTACACCTTC.

The genes are TRBV6-5 and TRBJ1-2; D might be TRBD1 (6 bases). The CDR3 is 15 amino acids. CDR1 is MNHEY and CDR2 is SVGAGI in the germline V gene. V lost 5 bases and J 0 bases, leaving 13 bases between the germline ends. CDR3 amino acids: CASSQGWVTNYGYTF. CDR3 bases: TGTGCCAGCAGTCAGGGGTGGGTAACTAACTATGGCTACACCTTC.

This clone has a single count. The genes are TRBV28 and TRBJ1-1; D gene uncertain. Trimming took 4 bases from V and 7 from J, leaving 7 bases between them. CDR1 is MDHEN, CDR2 SYDVKM, per germline. CDR3 length: 11 residues. This CDR3 is CASSYELEAFF. The CDR3, as DNA: TGTGCCAGCAGTTATGAGCTTGAAGCTTTCTTT.

V and J are TRBV19 and TRBJ1-2; 9 positions agree with TRBD1. In germline, CDR1 is LNHDA, CDR2 SQIVND (reference sequence). The CDR3 consists of 14 residues. The ends lost 6 bases at V and 3 bases at J; junction bases unmatched: 5. The chain's CDR3 is CASRRDREDYGYTF. The CDR3 DNA reads TGTGCCAGTAGGAGGGACAGGGAAGACTATGGCTACACCTTC.

This chain connects TRBV5-4 to TRBJ2-3; no definite D call. CDR1 and CDR2 from the germline V gene are SGHNT and YYREEE (reference sequence). This CDR3 has 12 amino acids. Between the trimmed V and J ends, which lost 0 bases and 10 bases, there was a span of 9 bases. In DNA form, the CDR3 reads TGTGCCAGCAGCTTGGACAGTGTTGCGCAGTATTTT. It yields the protein CASSLDSVAQYF. The full variable domain, in which reference TRBV5-4 and TRBJ2-3 provide the parts outside the CDR3, is ETGVTQSPTHLIKTRGQQVTLRCSSQSGHNTVSWYQQALGQGPQFIFQYYREEENGRGNFPPRFSGLQFPNYSSELNVNALELDDSALYLCASSLDSVAQYFGPGTRLTVL.

This chain connects TRBV30 to TRBJ2-1; 7 bases are a match to TRBD2. With V trimmed by 3 bases and J by 7 bases, 6 bases remained unmatched. Per the germline V gene, CDR1 is GTSNPN and CDR2 is SVGIG (reference sequence). This CDR3 is built from 13 residues. CDR3 amino acids: CAWSPGTTNEQFF. In DNA form, the CDR3 reads TGTGCCTGGAGCCCCGGGACTACGAATGAGCAGTTCTTC.

The V call is TRBV7-3, the J call TRBJ2-3; tentative D call: TRBD1 (6 bases). Germline V gives CDR1 SGHTA, CDR2 FQGTGA. The CDR3 sequence is 16 residues long. V was clipped by 6 bases and J by 4 bases, with 20 bases between them. The CDR3 here is CASSRPNRVSSDTQYF. DNA for the CDR3: TGTGCCAGCAGTCGACCTAACAGGGTTTCTTCAGATACGCAGTATTTT. Using reference TRBV7-3 and TRBJ2-3 for the parts outside the CDR3, the full variable domain is GAGVSQTPSNKVTEKGKYVELRCDPISGHTALYWYRQSLGQGPEFLIYFQGTGAADDSGLPNDRFFAVRPEGSVSTLKIQRTERGDSAVYLCASSRPNRVSSDTQYFGPGTRLTVL.

The V call is TRBV24-1, the J call TRBJ2-1, with TRBD2 matching 15 bases. The CDR3 is made up of 16 amino acids. The J segment lost 7 bases and the V segment lost 9 bases, leaving 9 bases of the junction unmatched. Per the germline V gene, CDR1 is KGHDR and CDR2 is SFDVKD. This CDR3 reads CATQGLAGGAGNEQFF. CDR3 nucleotide sequence: TGTGCCACCCAAGGACTAGCGGGAGGGGCGGGGAATGAGCAGTTCTTC.

V usage is TRBV2 and J usage is TRBJ1-1, with 7 bases lining up with TRBD1. Losses at the gene ends were 4 bases for V and 0 bases for J; bases not matched to a gene: 2. Looked up from germline, CDR1 is SNHLY and CDR2 is FYNNEI. CDR3 length: 14 residues. CDR3 nucleotides: TGTGCCAGCAGTGCACAGGGGATGAACACTGAAGCTTTCTTT. Its translation is CASSAQGMNTEAFF.

The chain uses TRBV18 and TRBJ1-2, with TRBD1 matching 7 bases. The CDR3 contains 13 residues. J gave up 6 bases and V 6 bases, and 7 bases lay outside the gene matches. CDR1 is KGHSH and CDR2 is LQKENI in the germline V gene. The CDR3 sequence is CASSEGAGHGYTF. The CDR3 DNA follows: TGTGCCAGCTCCGAGGGGGCAGGGCATGGCTACACCTTC.

This chain connects TRBV5-1 to TRBJ1-1; tentatively, D is TRBD1 (5 bases). Trimming shortened V by 4 bases and J by 5 bases, and 12 bases separated the two germline ends. CDR1 is SGHRS, CDR2 YFSETQ, per germline. CDR3 length: 13 residues. CDR3 bases: TGCGCCAGCAGCCGCCGGGGGAGGACTGAAGCTTTCTTT. It yields the protein CASSRRGRTEAFF.

The chain recombines TRBV10-2 with TRBJ1-1; TRBD1 might be the D (5 bases). This CDR3 has 14 amino acids. Germline V lookup: CDR1 WSHSY, CDR2 SAAADI. Trimming removed 6 bases from V and 1 base from J, with 12 bases in between. CDR3 nucleotides: TGCGCCAGCAGATTTTGGGGGGAGAACACTGAAGCTTTCTTT. Its translation: CASRFWGENTEAFF.

The genes are TRBV4-1 and TRBJ1-5; 8 bases agree with TRBD1. Germline CDR1 MGHRA, CDR2 YSYEKL. Trimming removed 2 bases from V and 6 bases from J; junction bases left unmatched: 12. This CDR3 spans 17 amino acids. The CDR3 loop is CASSQSSDRGLGQPQHF. The CDR3 nucleotides read TGCGCCAGCAGCCAATCCTCTGACAGGGGATTAGGTCAGCCCCAGCATTTT.

The gene calls are TRBV6-5 and TRBJ1-5; 8 bases match TRBD1. The CDR3 is 15 amino acids. Germline assignment: CDR1 MNHEY and CDR2 SVGAGI. The V gene end was trimmed by 7 bases and the J gene end by 4 bases; junction bases not matched to a gene: 9. CDR3 bases: TGTGCCAGCACCTACGGACAGGGAAGGAATCAGCCCCAGCATTTT. Translated: CASTYGQGRNQPQHF.

This clone was seen a handful of times. This chain links TRBV4-1 with TRBJ1-2; TRBD1 might be the D (6 bases). This CDR3 is 15 amino acids long. V dropped 2 bases and J dropped 2 bases, with 12 bases sitting between them. Germline V CDR1 and CDR2: MGHRA, YSYEKL. DNA for the CDR3: TGCGCCAGCAGCCAACCTGGGACACTCAACTATGGCTACACCTTC. Amino acids: CASSQPGTLNYGYTF.

This clone was detected once. One end of the junction varies from germline; a read error may be responsible. The J gene is TRBJ2-7, the V gene TRBV6-5; D is possibly TRBD2 (5 bases). The CDR3 extends over 12 amino acids. Germline V gene lookup returns CDR1 MNHEY and CDR2 SVGAGI. The CDR3 nucleotides are TGTGCCAGCAGCCGAGCACGGGGTGGGATCTTCTTC. As protein: CASSRARGGIFF.

The rearrangement links TRBV5-1 to TRBJ2-1; a possible D gene is TRBD1 (6 bases). V lost 0 bases and J 7 bases, leaving 20 bases between the germline ends. There are 17 residues in the CDR3. Germline CDR1 reads SGHRS; CDR2 reads YFSETQ. CDR3 bases: TGCGCCAGCAGCTTGGGCAGGGGCTCTCGGGTTCCTAATGAGCAGTTCTTC. It specifies CASSLGRGSRVPNEQFF.

The genes are TRBV30 and TRBJ1-3; 7 bases map to TRBD1. With V trimmed by 1 base and J by 0 bases, 3 bases remained unmatched. This CDR3 region has 15 residues. Per the germline V gene, CDR1 is GTSNPN and CDR2 is SVGIG (reference sequence). This chain's CDR3 is CAWSEGQLSGNTIYF. The DNA for the CDR3 is TGTGCCTGGAGTGAGGGACAGCTCTCTGGAAACACCATATATTTT.

This clone was picked up one time. The V call is TRBV27, the J call TRBJ2-3; 8 nucleotides align to TRBD1. From germline, CDR1 is MNHEY and CDR2 SMNVEV (reference sequence). The CDR3 is 13 amino acids. Trimming removed 6 bases from V and 6 bases from J; junction bases left unmatched: 5. Here the CDR3 reads CASRLNRGDTQYF. In DNA form, the CDR3 reads TGTGCCAGCAGACTGAACAGGGGGGATACGCAGTATTTT.

DNA for the CDR3: TGTGCCAGCAGAGGACAGGACCTTGCAACTAATGAAAAACTGTTTTTT. Amino acid sequence: CASRGQDLATNEKLFF. The gene calls are TRBV28 and TRBJ1-4, with 7 positions matching TRBD1. Unmatched junction bases numbered 7, after V lost 6 bases and J lost 0 bases. The germline gives CDR1 MDHEN, CDR2 SYDVKM. The CDR3 runs 16 residues.

J is TRBJ1-1 and V is TRBV19; TRBD1 aligns across 8 bases. The CDR3 covers 14 residues. Trimming at V came to 5 bases and at J to 6 bases, leaving 8 bases not matched to a gene. Germline CDR1 reads LNHDA; CDR2 reads SQIVND (reference sequence). The CDR3 is CASSHNRGGAEAFF. DNA of the CDR3: TGTGCCAGTAGTCACAACAGGGGGGGCGCTGAAGCTTTCTTT.

This chain joins TRBV9 and TRBJ2-3; possible D gene TRBD1, 6 bases. Per germline, CDR1 SGDLS and CDR2 YYNGEE. Trimming cost V 4 bases and J 6 bases, with 9 bases left between them. The CDR3 consists of 12 residues. CDR3 loop: CASSIQGDTQYF. The CDR3 DNA follows: TGTGCCAGCAGCATCCAGGGGGATACGCAGTATTTT. Combining the CDR3 with reference TRBV9 and TRBJ2-3 gives the whole variable domain DSGVTQTPKHLITATGQRVTLRCSPRSGDLSVYWYQQSLDQGLQFLIQYYNGEERAKGNILERFSAQQFPDLHSELNLSSLELGDSALYFCASSIQGDTQYFGPGTRLTVL.

This chain uses TRBV29-1 with TRBJ1-1; 7 bases line up with TRBD1. V was clipped by 7 bases and J by 1 base; unmatched bases: 12. In germline, CDR1 is SQVTM, CDR2 ANQGSEA. CDR3 length equals 15 residues. The chain's CDR3 is CSAKDRVGPNTEAFF. The CDR3 region has the DNA TGCAGCGCCAAAGACAGGGTCGGACCGAACACTGAAGCTTTCTTT.

The V and J genes are TRBV6-6 and TRBJ1-3; no definite D call. The CDR3 runs to 13 residues. Trimming took 6 bases from V and 2 from J, leaving 8 bases between them. In germline, CDR1 is MNHNY, CDR2 SVGAGI (reference sequence). CDR3 sequence reads: CASRQHAGNTIYF. The CDR3 DNA reads as TGTGCCAGCAGACAGCATGCTGGAAACACCATATATTTT.

The J gene is TRBJ2-7, the V gene TRBV7-8; D remains ambiguous. Germline CDR1 and CDR2: SGHVS and FQNEAQ. The CDR3 loop spans 13 amino acids. The V gene lost 0 bases and the J gene lost 5 bases, with 8 bases spanning the gap. The CDR3 loop reads CASSLAETDEQYF. DNA for the CDR3: TGTGCCAGCAGCTTAGCCGAAACGGACGAGCAGTACTTC. The variable domain in full, completed from reference TRBV7-8 and TRBJ2-7, reads GAGVSQSPRYKVAKRGQDVALRCDPISGHVSLFWYQQALGQGPEFLTYFQNEAQLDKSGLPSDRFFAERPEGSVSTLKIQRTQQEDSAVYLCASSLAETDEQYFGPGTRLTVT.